These 24 T cell receptor beta chains were sequenced from one sample in a study of blood T cells in healthy people across ages. A second roughly 6 to 12 cycle PCR used barcoded and J-beta primers. TCRdb independently ran MiXCR on the 5' RACE reads; one entry per CDR3 protein. The profile covers 800,000 to 900,000 distinct CDR3 sequences, with under 80% appearing a single time and around 30% taken by the ten largest. The sequencing sample was made of blood. All receptors derive from a man in his thirties or forties in good health.

V is TRBV28 and J is TRBJ1-6, with 9 positions matching TRBD1. J was trimmed by 9 bases and V by 3 bases; bases with no gene match: 9. Germline CDR1 is MDHEN and CDR2 is SYDVKM. This CDR3 has 16 amino acids. The CDR3, as DNA: TGTGCCAGCAGTTTTTATCGGGGGACAGGGCGTTCACCCCTCCACTTT. Translated, it gives CASSFYRGTGRSPLHF. Filled out from reference TRBV28 and TRBJ1-6, the complete variable domain reads DVKVTQSSRYLVKRTGEKVFLECVQDMDHENMFWYRQDPGLGLRLIYFSYDVKMKEKGDIPEGYSVSREKKERFSLILESASTNQTSMYLCASSFYRGTGRSPLHFGNGTRLTVT.

This clonotype was seen more than once but under ten times. This chain joins TRBV29-1 and TRBJ2-4; 8 bases match TRBD2. The J call could be wrong; TRBJ2-7 is a better fit for the DNA end. This CDR3 is 12 amino acids long. The germline gives CDR1 SQVTM, CDR2 ANQGSEA. In DNA, the CDR3 is TGCAGCGTCCGGGAGGGACTGGGCGAGCAGTACTTC. This gives the protein CSVREGLGEQYF.

The chain uses TRBV5-1 and TRBJ1-1; 9 nucleotides agree with TRBD1. The V gene end was trimmed by 4 bases and the J gene end by 1 base; junction bases not matched to a gene: 8. Per germline, CDR1 SGHRS and CDR2 YFSETQ. There are 16 residues in the CDR3. This CDR3 reads CASSPVATGGNTEAFF. CDR3 DNA: TGCGCCAGCAGCCCGGTGGCGACAGGGGGGAACACTGAAGCTTTCTTT.

A few counts support this clonotype. The chain recombines TRBV20-1 with TRBJ2-1; 9 nucleotides match TRBD2. This CDR3 is 17 amino acids long. Trimming removed 0 bases from V and 3 bases from J; junction bases left unmatched: 9. Germline V gene lookup returns CDR1 DFQATT and CDR2 SNEGSKA (reference sequence). DNA for the CDR3: TGCAGTGCTAGAGATGGTGGCGGGGGGGCCTTCTACAATGAGCAGTTCTTC. Translated: CSARDGGGGAFYNEQFF.

The rearrangement uses TRBV20-1 and TRBJ2-7; 7 bases line up with TRBD1. Trimming took 6 bases from V and 0 from J; bases not matched to a gene: 5. CDR3 size: 13 residues. Per germline, CDR1 DFQATT and CDR2 SNEGSKA (reference sequence). The chain's CDR3 is CSARQGRSYEQYF. CDR3 in DNA: TGCAGTGCGAGACAGGGACGCTCCTACGAGCAGTACTTC.

The chain combines TRBV7-2 with TRBJ2-5; D gene ambiguous. Germline loops: CDR1 SGHTA, CDR2 FQGNSA. With 6 bases removed from V and 2 bases from J, the gap between germline ends came to 10 bases. The CDR3 is 13 residues long. The CDR3 spells CASRLQVQETQYF. The CDR3 DNA is TGTGCCAGCAGACTGCAGGTTCAAGAGACCCAGTACTTC.

The CDR3 here is CATSDGGQRSYEQYF. CDR3 DNA: TGTGCCACCAGTGATGGGGGACAGCGATCCTACGAGCAGTACTTC. The chain has TRBV24-1 and TRBJ2-7; 7 nucleotides agree with TRBD1. The CDR3 covers 15 residues. In germline, CDR1 is KGHDR, CDR2 SFDVKD. The J segment lost 1 base and the V segment lost 3 bases, leaving 5 bases of the junction unmatched.

The chain joins TRBV15 to TRBJ2-3, with 8 bases aligning to TRBD2. With V trimmed by 2 bases and J by 2 bases, 9 bases remained unmatched. Germline assignment: CDR1 LNHNV and CDR2 YYDKDF (reference sequence). The CDR3 has 17 residues. The CDR3 is CATSRQKRELPTDTQYF. In DNA form, the CDR3 reads TGTGCCACCAGCAGACAGAAGCGGGAGCTCCCCACAGATACGCAGTATTTT.

J is TRBJ2-7 and V is TRBV25-1; 12 positions agree with TRBD1. CDR3 length equals 16 residues. The germline V gene has CDR1 MGHDK and CDR2 SYGVNS. V gave up 3 bases and J gave up 3 bases; unmatched junction bases: 6. The CDR3 sequence is CASSELRDRGHYEQYF. CDR3 DNA: TGTGCCAGCAGTGAGCTCCGGGACAGGGGGCACTACGAGCAGTACTTC.

This chain joins TRBV10-3 and TRBJ2-7, with D perhaps TRBD1 (6 bases). Germline V CDR1 and CDR2: ENHRY, SYGVKD. This CDR3 is 15 amino acids long. V lost 0 bases and J 4 bases, leaving 13 bases between the germline ends. The CDR3 nucleotides read TGTGCCATCAGTGAGTCGGACAGAGTGAATTACGAGCAGTACTTC. Its protein product is CAISESDRVNYEQYF.

The J gene is TRBJ1-4, the V gene TRBV4-3; weak D call: TRBD1 (6 bases). Trimming removed 3 bases at V and 4 bases at J, with 15 bases between. The germline V gene encodes CDR1 LGHNA and CDR2 YSLEER. The CDR3 sequence is 16 residues long. CDR3 sequence (DNA): TGCGCCAGCAGCCAGGGTCCAGGACAGAATAATGAAAAACTGTTTTTT. As protein: CASSQGPGQNNEKLFF.

V gene TRBV7-8 combines with J gene TRBJ2-2; TRBD1 is a possible D gene (5 bases). V lost 1 base and J lost 2, with 8 bases in between. The CDR3 is 15 residues long. CDR1 SGHVS and CDR2 FQNEAQ come from the germline V gene. The CDR3 is CASSLEGSNTGELFF. For the CDR3, the DNA is TGTGCCAGCAGCTTAGAGGGGTCCAACACCGGGGAGCTGTTTTTT.

CDR3 in amino acids: CASSKGQGIETQYF. The CDR3 DNA reads TGTGCCAGCAGCAAGGGACAGGGGATCGAGACCCAGTACTTC. The chain is built from TRBV11-2 and TRBJ2-5; 10 bases are a match to TRBD1. The CDR3 length is 14 residues. CDR1 SGHAT and CDR2 FQNNGV come from the germline V gene. Unmatched junction bases numbered 5, after V lost 5 bases and J lost 5 bases.

This clonotype was found many times. This CDR3 is CASQDSSGGLEKTQYF. For the CDR3, the DNA is TGCGCCAGTCAAGATTCTAGCGGGGGCCTGGAGAAGACCCAGTACTTC. The gene calls are TRBV5-1 and TRBJ2-5, with 10 bases identical to TRBD2. CDR1 SGHRS and CDR2 YFSETQ come from the germline V gene. The ends lost 8 bases at V and 6 bases at J; junction bases unmatched: 16. This CDR3 contains 16 residues.

This clonotype came up a few times. The genes are TRBV20-1 and TRBJ2-1; D possibly matches TRBD1 or TRBD2 (6 bases each). Looked up from germline, CDR1 is DFQATT and CDR2 is SNEGSKA (reference sequence). This CDR3 contains 14 residues. The V and J ends lost 0 bases and 5 bases respectively, with 11 bases between them. The CDR3, as DNA: TGCAGTGCTAGAGACGGGGGCCTGGACAATGAGCAGTTCTTC. This translates into CSARDGGLDNEQFF.

This sequence joins TRBV28 and TRBJ2-7, with 7 nucleotides matching TRBD1. The CDR3 loop spans 16 amino acids. Germline lookup yields CDR1 MDHEN and CDR2 SYDVKM. After removal of 6 bases from V and 7 bases from J, the junction contained 18 bases not matched to a gene. The CDR3: CASRDAGTAKLREQYF. The DNA of the CDR3 is TGTGCCAGCAGGGATGCCGGGACAGCAAAACTACGAGAGCAGTACTTC.

The CDR3: CASSGDFPAIQGVEFF. DNA of the CDR3: TGTGCCAGCAGCGGGGACTTTCCCGCAATACAGGGAGTTGAGTTCTTC. The rearrangement uses TRBV7-6 and TRBJ2-1, with D possibly called TRBD1 or TRBD2 (6 bases each). The CDR3 spans 16 residues. In germline, CDR1 is SGHVS, CDR2 FNYEAQ. V was trimmed by 5 bases and J by 14 bases, leaving 28 bases between them.

J is TRBJ1-1 and V is TRBV11-1; D perhaps matches TRBD1 (5 bases). Germline V gene sequence: CDR1 SGHAT, CDR2 FQDESV (reference sequence). The CDR3 covers 13 residues. Between the trimmed V and J ends, which lost 2 bases and 4 bases, there was a span of 8 bases. The CDR3, as DNA: TGTGCCAGCAGCTTAATGGGGGGCACTGAAGCTTTCTTT. Translating gives CASSLMGGTEAFF. Combining the CDR3 with reference TRBV11-1 and TRBJ1-1 gives the whole variable domain EAEVAQSPRYKITEKSQAVAFWCDPISGHATLYWYRQILGQGPELLVQFQDESVVDDSQLPKDRFSAERLKGVDSTLKIQPAELGDSAMYLCASSLMGGTEAFFGQGTRLTVV.

This clonotype was detected once. The CDR3 loop is CASSYTGTSGGATDTQYF. In DNA form, the CDR3 reads TGTGCCAGCAGTTACACAGGGACTAGCGGGGGAGCCACAGATACGCAGTATTTT. V gene TRBV6-5 combines with J gene TRBJ2-3; 14 bases fit TRBD2. This CDR3 contains 18 residues. Germline assignment: CDR1 MNHEY and CDR2 SVGAGI. Trimming at V came to 2 bases and at J to 2 bases, leaving 6 bases not matched to a gene.

There are a few counts of this clonotype. The genes are TRBV4-3 and TRBJ2-5; TRBD1 might be the D (6 bases). V lost 0 bases and J 4 bases, leaving 15 bases between the germline ends. Germline V gene sequence: CDR1 LGHNA, CDR2 YSLEER. The CDR3 is 16 residues long. CDR3 nucleotides: TGCGCCAGCAGCCAAGATACGGGACCCAGGGGAGAGACCCAGTACTTC. Translated, it gives CASSQDTGPRGETQYF.

This clonotype has a handful of counts. V usage is TRBV20-1 and J usage is TRBJ2-1; 16 nucleotides align to TRBD2. The CDR3 is 20 amino acids. Per the germline V gene, CDR1 is DFQATT and CDR2 is SNEGSKA (reference sequence). Unmatched junction bases numbered 20, after V lost 5 bases and J lost 7 bases. CDR3 amino acids: CSAARLGLAGGLGKVNEQFF. The DNA for the CDR3 is TGCAGTGCTGCCCGCTTGGGACTAGCGGGGGGGCTAGGTAAGGTGAATGAGCAGTTCTTC.

The gene calls are TRBV2 and TRBJ2-7, with 10 bases identical to TRBD1. Judging by the DNA end, TRBJ2-5 fits better; the J call may be wrong. The CDR3 sequence is 14 residues long. CDR1 and CDR2 from the germline V gene are SNHLY and FYNNEI. Written as DNA, the CDR3 is TGTGCCAGCAGCGTCCGACAGGGGGCAGAGACCCAGTACTTC. Protein: CASSVRQGAETQYF.

Concerning this clonotype itself: A read error is likely, as this CDR3 ends without the conserved phenylalanine or tryptophan. The CDR3: CATSPPGQGAISLYNEQFL. Here the CDR3 DNA reads TGTGCCACCAGCCCTCCGGGACAGGGGGCGATTAGCCTCTACAATGAGCAGTTCTTG. The V gene is TRBV15, the J gene TRBJ2-1, with TRBD1 matching 12 bases. J lost 3 bases, V lost 5 bases, and 14 bases had no gene match. Germline assignment: CDR1 LNHNV and CDR2 YYDKDF (reference sequence). The CDR3 consists of 19 residues.

DNA for the CDR3: TGTGCCAGCAGCCGCGTAGCGGGGGGGCGCGGTGAGCAGTTCTTC. It codes for CASSRVAGGRGEQFF. This chain links TRBV27 with TRBJ2-1, with 11 bases matching TRBD2. V lost 6 bases and J lost 9; bases outside the gene matches: 10. Germline-derived CDR1 and CDR2 are MNHEY and SMNVEV (reference sequence). The CDR3 loop spans 15 amino acids.